This T cell receptor (beta chain) was identified during a study of T-cell memory formation after mild COVID-19. Study results and caveats: Several responding clones turned up in pre-infection memory, indicating that cross-reactive memory may have taken part.

TCRdb reprocessed the 5' RACE reads via MiXCR and lists one record per CDR3 protein. The sample lists 400,000 to 500,000 distinct CDR3 sequences, about 19% occurring once. This clonotype was observed at least ten times. Its target is not known. V lost 3 bases and J lost 0, with 0 bases in between. Germline CDR1 reads DFQATT; CDR2 reads SNEGSKA (reference sequence). This CDR3 is built from 11 residues. The J gene is TRBJ2-1, the V gene TRBV20-1; D unclear. Sample: PBMCs or a T cell subset sorted from them (not recorded which). The source is an adult woman who had mild COVID-19 (a few samples of this study predate the infection). Cell type and time point are not known. The CDR3 loop reads CSASSYNEQFF. The CDR3 DNA reads as TGCAGTGCTAGCTCCTACAATGAGCAGTTCTTC.